These 30 T cell receptor beta chains originate from one sample sequenced in a study of blood T cell repertoires in COVID-19. Sequenced by immunoSEQ multiplex PCR; TCRdb stores in-frame clones only, minus some. The sample records around 93,000 clones, roughly 80% being singletons. Sequenced sample: peripheral blood. These receptors were obtained from an elderly man with acute or convalescent COVID-19.

J is TRBJ2-1 and V is TRBV14, with a tentative D call TRBD1 (7 bases). Germline assignment: CDR1 SGHDN and CDR2 FVKESK. The CDR3 contains 16 residues. The ends were cut back, 3 bases at V and 5 bases at J, with 17 bases in the middle. DNA of the CDR3: TGTGCCAGCAGCCAGGCGGGACAGACCTACCACAATGAGCAGTTCTTC. It is translated as CASSQAGQTYHNEQFF. The whole variable domain, filled in from reference TRBV14 and TRBJ2-1, reads EAGVTQFPSHSVIEKGQTVTLRCDPISGHDNLYWYRRVMGKEIKFLLHFVKESKQDESGMPNNRFLAERTGGTYSTLKVQPAELEDSGVYFCASSQAGQTYHNEQFFGPGTRLTVL.

V gene TRBV7-2 combines with J gene TRBJ1-5; D might be TRBD1 (5 bases). In germline, CDR1 is SGHTA, CDR2 FQGNSA. The CDR3 runs to 13 residues. Trimming took off 3 bases at V and 4 bases at J, with 7 bases between the two ends. The CDR3, as DNA: TGTGCCAGCAGCTTTCAGGGAAATCAGCCCCAGCATTTT. Its protein is CASSFQGNQPQHF.

The gene calls are TRBV6-5 and TRBJ2-7; tentative D call: TRBD2 (6 bases). The CDR3 length is 13 residues. Germline V gene lookup returns CDR1 MNHEY and CDR2 SVGAGI. The V and J ends lost 8 bases and 7 bases respectively, with 18 bases between them. CDR3 region: CASVKGGGAEQYF. CDR3 DNA sequence: TGTGCCAGCGTCAAAGGCGGAGGGGCTGAGCAGTACTTC.

This clone was detected many times. The CDR3 loop reads CASSGGTGYTDTQYF. The DNA for the CDR3 is TGTGCCAGCAGCGGTGGGACAGGGTACACAGATACGCAGTATTTT. The chain recombines TRBV11-3 with TRBJ2-3; 9 bases align to TRBD1. This CDR3 comprises 15 residues. V trimming: 5 bases; J trimming: 2 bases; junction bases outside the gene matches: 5. CDR1 is SGHNT, CDR2 YENEEA, per germline.

The gene calls are TRBV7-9 and TRBJ1-5; 9 bases are shared with TRBD1. The CDR3 runs to 15 residues. Trimming took 5 bases from V and 6 from J; bases not matched to a gene: 8. Germline CDR1 is SEHNR and CDR2 is FQNEAQ (reference sequence). The DNA for the CDR3 is TGTGCCAGCAGCCGAACAGGGGGCGCGGGTCAGCCCCAGCATTTT. It encodes CASSRTGGAGQPQHF.

The chain is built from TRBV5-1 and TRBJ1-3, with D perhaps TRBD1 (6 bases). With 1 base removed from V and 4 bases from J, the gap between germline ends came to 12 bases. Germline V CDR1 and CDR2: SGHRS, YFSETQ. The CDR3 is 15 residues long. The CDR3 DNA sequence: TGCGCCAGCAGCTTGACGCAGGGGTACGGAAACACCATATATTTT. Its translation: CASSLTQGYGNTIYF.

This chain links TRBV5-1 with TRBJ1-4; TRBD1 might be the D (6 bases). V lost 1 base and J 7 bases, leaving 11 bases between the germline ends. Germline CDR1 and CDR2: SGHRS and YFSETQ. CDR3 length: 14 amino acids. CDR3 region: CASSLWGLGEKLFF. CDR3 in DNA: TGCGCCAGCAGCTTGTGGGGGCTAGGTGAAAAACTGTTTTTT.

The V and J genes are TRBV27 and TRBJ2-7; TRBD1 matches at 9 bases. The CDR3 contains 14 residues. J lost 3 bases, V lost 4 bases, and 4 bases had no gene match. CDR1 MNHEY and CDR2 SMNVEV come from the germline V gene (reference sequence). The CDR3 region is CASSWGTGRYEQYF. CDR3 coding DNA: TGTGCCAGCAGTTGGGGGACAGGGCGCTACGAGCAGTACTTC.

The genes are TRBV19 and TRBJ2-3, with 8 bases aligning to TRBD2. Trimming took 8 bases from V and 4 from J; bases not matched to a gene: 11. The germline V gene encodes CDR1 LNHDA and CDR2 SQIVND (reference sequence). The CDR3 runs to 15 residues. The chain's CDR3 is CASVPPGLGADTQYF. The CDR3 DNA reads as TGTGCCAGTGTACCACCGGGACTAGGAGCAGATACGCAGTATTTT.

The chain recombines TRBV27 with TRBJ1-5; no firm D call. The CDR3 is 18 residues long. V was trimmed by 5 bases and J by 4 bases, leaving 24 bases between them. Germline V lookup: CDR1 MNHEY, CDR2 SMNVEV (reference sequence). The CDR3 is CASSPSPLPDKFNQPQHF. The CDR3 nucleotides read TGTGCCAGCAGTCCATCCCCCCTCCCTGACAAGTTTAATCAGCCCCAGCATTTT.

This rearrangement joins TRBV7-8 to TRBJ1-3; D remains unclear. V gave up 4 bases and J gave up 0 bases, with 7 bases separating them. This CDR3 comprises 14 residues. The V gene's germline CDR1 is SGHVS and CDR2 FQNEAQ. CDR3 amino acids: CASSSRSSGNTIYF. The DNA for the CDR3 is TGTGCCAGCAGCTCTAGGAGCTCTGGAAACACCATATATTTT.

Written as DNA, the CDR3 is TGTGCCAGCAGCTCAATGGGGCAGGCTAACTATGGCTACACCTTC. It codes for CASSSMGQANYGYTF. The V gene is TRBV7-8, the J gene TRBJ1-2, with D possibly being TRBD1 (5 bases). The CDR3 consists of 15 residues. The germline CDR1 and CDR2 sequences are SGHVS and FQNEAQ. V dropped 4 bases and J dropped 0 bases, with 12 bases sitting between them.

The chain uses TRBV27 and TRBJ2-7; D is ambiguous. Trimming stripped 2 bases from V and 0 bases from J, with 11 bases between. Germline loops: CDR1 MNHEY, CDR2 SMNVEV (reference sequence). This CDR3 has 15 amino acids. The CDR3 nucleotides are TGTGCCAGCAGTTTAAAGACATCCAGCTCCTACGAGCAGTACTTC. Translating it yields CASSLKTSSSYEQYF.

The chain combines TRBV30 with TRBJ1-5; weak D call: TRBD1 (6 bases). The germline V gene has CDR1 GTSNPN and CDR2 SVGIG (reference sequence). The CDR3 length is 16 residues. Trimming removed 3 bases at V and 3 bases at J, with 18 bases between. CDR3 region: CAWRGGGTASNQPQHF. CDR3 nucleotides: TGTGCCTGGAGAGGGGGAGGGACGGCCTCCAATCAGCCCCAGCATTTT.

The V and J genes are TRBV19 and TRBJ2-3; 9 bases are shared with TRBD1. The CDR3 contains 17 residues. Trimming removed 2 bases from V and 6 bases from J; junction bases left unmatched: 12. Per germline, CDR1 LNHDA and CDR2 SQIVND (reference sequence). The CDR3 loop is CASSINRGQGGRDTQYF. The CDR3 DNA sequence: TGTGCCAGTAGTATAAATAGGGGACAGGGCGGCAGGGATACGCAGTATTTT.

The chain has TRBV30 and TRBJ1-2, with D tentatively TRBD1 (5 bases). Trimming removed 0 bases at V and 4 bases at J, with 6 bases between. The germline gives CDR1 GTSNPN, CDR2 SVGIG (reference sequence). The CDR3 sequence is 12 residues long. The CDR3 loop reads CAWSVQGYGYTF. The CDR3 bases are TGTGCCTGGAGTGTGCAGGGCTATGGCTACACCTTC. Complete variable domain (other parts from reference TRBV30 and TRBJ1-2): SQTIHQWPATLVQPVGSPLSLECTVEGTSNPNLYWYRQAAGRGLQLLFYSVGIGQISSEVPQNLSASRPQDRQFILSSKKLLLSDSGFYLCAWSVQGYGYTFGSGTRLTVV.

This clone was seen only a few times. V and J are TRBV6-2 or TRBV6-3 and TRBJ2-7, with 11 bases aligning to TRBD2. V dropped 6 bases and J dropped 1; count of bases not matched to a gene: 5. CDR1 is MNHEY and CDR2 is SVGEGT in the germline V gene. The CDR3 length is 15 residues. The CDR3 region has the DNA TGTGCCAGCAGCCCCTCTAGCGGGGGGTCCTACGAGCAGTACTTC. This gives the protein CASSPSSGGSYEQYF.

This clone counts as medium-sized. CDR3 sequence: CASSPGDLYGYTF. CDR3 coding DNA: TGTGCCAGCAGCCCGGGGGACCTCTATGGCTACACCTTC. The chain carries TRBV28 and TRBJ1-2, with D perhaps matching TRBD1 (5 bases). The germline CDR1 and CDR2 sequences are MDHEN and SYDVKM. The CDR3 runs 13 residues. Between the trimmed V and J ends, which lost 6 bases and 4 bases, there was a span of 12 bases.

V and J are TRBV19 and TRBJ2-5, with D perhaps matching TRBD2 (6 bases). Germline V gene lookup returns CDR1 LNHDA and CDR2 SQIVND (reference sequence). The CDR3 loop spans 14 amino acids. The germline V and J ends were trimmed by 6 bases and 4 bases, with 15 bases remaining between them. CDR3 loop: CASSYGTARETQYF. CDR3 nucleotide sequence: TGTGCCAGTAGCTACGGGACTGCCCGAGAGACCCAGTACTTC.

The chain recombines TRBV12-5 with TRBJ2-3, with 13 bases identical to TRBD2. CDR3 length equals 17 residues. V was pared by 6 bases and J by 3 bases, with 9 bases of the junction left unmatched. Germline CDR1 reads LGHNT; CDR2 reads FRNRAP. In DNA form, the CDR3 reads TGTGCTAGTGGCGAGGGGACTAGCGGGACGAGGACAGATACGCAGTATTTT. Residues: CASGEGTSGTRTDTQYF.

A few counts support this clone. The chain carries TRBV28 and TRBJ1-1; no firm D call. Germline CDR1 reads MDHEN; CDR2 reads SYDVKM. V was trimmed by 7 bases and J by 4 bases, leaving 13 bases between them. This CDR3 has 13 amino acids. CDR3 sequence reads: CASITGRVTEAFF. The DNA for the CDR3 is TGTGCCAGCATAACGGGGAGGGTCACTGAAGCTTTCTTT.

The chain links TRBV5-4 to TRBJ1-4, with 7 bases matching TRBD1. The junction had 8 bases not matched to a gene; V was cut back by 1 base and J by 8 bases. CDR3 length: 15 amino acids. Germline V gives CDR1 SGHNT, CDR2 YYREEE (reference sequence). The CDR3 loop is CASSLKDRPEEKLFF. CDR3 DNA sequence: TGTGCCAGCAGCTTGAAGGACAGGCCGGAGGAAAAACTGTTTTTT.

V gene TRBV18 combines with J gene TRBJ2-7; 8 nucleotides match TRBD1. Per the germline V gene, CDR1 is KGHSH and CDR2 is LQKENI. The CDR3 is made up of 18 amino acids. J gave up 4 bases and V 3 bases, and 17 bases lay outside the gene matches. The CDR3 nucleotides read TGTGCCAGCTCACCCTTAGGACCGAGGACAGGGCTTAGTTACGAGCAGTACTTC. Translation gives CASSPLGPRTGLSYEQYF.

The rearrangement joins TRBV19 to TRBJ2-5; 9 bases line up with TRBD2. CDR3 length: 14 amino acids. J was trimmed by 2 bases and V by 3 bases; bases with no gene match: 1. Germline loops: CDR1 LNHDA, CDR2 SQIVND (reference sequence). The CDR3 protein is CASSMRGGQETQYF. CDR3 DNA: TGTGCCAGTAGTATGCGGGGGGGACAAGAGACCCAGTACTTC.

The chain couples TRBV9 to TRBJ2-3, with 7 positions matching TRBD2. CDR1 is SGDLS, CDR2 YYNGEE, per germline. V gave up 2 bases and J gave up 4 bases; unmatched junction bases: 7. The CDR3 consists of 15 residues. The CDR3 DNA reads as TGTGCCAGCAGCGTTGCGGGAGTACCCGCAGATACGCAGTATTTT. The encoded protein is CASSVAGVPADTQYF.

This clone showed up just a few times. This sequence joins TRBV9 and TRBJ1-6; TRBD1 might be the D (6 bases). The germline CDR1 and CDR2 sequences are SGDLS and YYNGEE. V lost 0 bases, J lost 8 bases, and 12 bases lay in between. This CDR3 has 15 amino acids. CDR3 DNA: TGTGCCAGCAGCGTAGAACCAGGGGTCGATTCACCCCTCCACTTT. Its protein is CASSVEPGVDSPLHF.

This chain connects TRBV6-5 to TRBJ1-6, with D perhaps TRBD1 (5 bases). This CDR3 is 14 amino acids long. CDR1 and CDR2 from the germline V gene are MNHEY and SVGAGI. V was shortened by 3 bases and J by 8 bases, with 11 bases between the two germline ends. CDR3 residues: CASSYGGSYSPLHF. Here the CDR3 DNA reads TGTGCCAGCAGTTATGGGGGGAGTTATTCACCCCTCCACTTT.

The V and J genes are TRBV7-2 and TRBJ1-5, with a weak D call TRBD1 (5 bases). This CDR3 is 14 amino acids long. CDR1 and CDR2 (germline): SGHTA, FQGNSA. Deletions cut 6 bases from V and 3 bases from J, with 12 bases between. CDR3 loop: CASSPQGNNQPQHF. Here the CDR3 DNA reads TGTGCCAGCAGTCCCCAGGGAAACAATCAGCCCCAGCATTTT.

This chain connects TRBV28 to TRBJ2-1; D uncertain. Germline values: CDR1 MDHEN, CDR2 SYDVKM. CDR3 length: 14 residues. V was cut by 6 bases and J by 5 bases, with 14 bases left in between. The CDR3 here is CASRPSLGNNEQFF. CDR3 DNA: TGTGCCAGCAGGCCTTCGCTAGGAAACAATGAGCAGTTCTTC.

The chain has TRBV28 and TRBJ1-5, with D uncertain. Germline loops: CDR1 MDHEN, CDR2 SYDVKM. V gave up 6 bases and J gave up 1 base, with 7 bases separating them. CDR3 length: 13 amino acids. The CDR3 region is CASRQQSNQPQHF. The CDR3 DNA reads as TGTGCCAGCAGGCAACAGAGCAATCAGCCCCAGCATTTT.